This T cell receptor (beta chain) was captured by sequencing in a study of T cells after posttransplantation cyclophosphamide. Regarding the study as a whole: Blood and skin or GI T cell repertoires showed limited TRB overlap. Donor CD8+ memory clones often dominated recipient blood repertoires at later times. After PTCy, TRB diversity resembled that of CNI/methotrexate controls.

The CDR3 totals 15 residues. Germline lookup yields CDR1 SGHNT and CDR2 YYREEE (reference sequence). Data came from immunoSEQ multiplex PCR; TCRdb stores just in-frame clones and leaves some out. Counted here are more than 50,000 clones, just over 85% occurring once; the ten biggest clones make up about 2.7%. With regard to this clone: What it binds is not known. Compared with germline, one end of the junction differs, possibly owing to a read error. The identical CDR3 is also encoded by other nucleotide sequences in the sample.

Sequenced sample: PBMCs. The chain recombines TRBV5-4 with TRBJ1-2, with 8 bases matching TRBD1. The sequence was collected from a man aged 25-40 years with a blood cancer, CMV-positive, and with a related stem cell donor. CDR3 amino acids: CASSRTTGASHGYTF. The CDR3 nucleotides read TGTGCCAGCAGCCGCACGACAGGGGCCTCTCATGGCTACACTTTC.